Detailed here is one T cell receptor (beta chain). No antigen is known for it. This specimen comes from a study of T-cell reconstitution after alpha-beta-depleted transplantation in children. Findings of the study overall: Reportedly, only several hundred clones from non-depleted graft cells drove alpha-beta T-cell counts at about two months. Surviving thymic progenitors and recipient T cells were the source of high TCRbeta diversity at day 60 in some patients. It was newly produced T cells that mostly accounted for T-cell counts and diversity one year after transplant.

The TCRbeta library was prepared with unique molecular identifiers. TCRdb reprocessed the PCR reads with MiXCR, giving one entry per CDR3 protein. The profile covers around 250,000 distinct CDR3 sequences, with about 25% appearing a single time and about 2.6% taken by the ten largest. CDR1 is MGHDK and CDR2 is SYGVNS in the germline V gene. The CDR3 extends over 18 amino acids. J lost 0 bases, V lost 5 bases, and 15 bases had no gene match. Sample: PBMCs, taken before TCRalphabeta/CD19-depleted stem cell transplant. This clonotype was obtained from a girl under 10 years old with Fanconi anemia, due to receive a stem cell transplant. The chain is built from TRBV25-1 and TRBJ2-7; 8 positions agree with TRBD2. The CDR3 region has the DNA TGTGCCAGCAGTAATACGGGGGGGATCGTCGGAGGCTCCTACGAGCAGTACTTC. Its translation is CASSNTGGIVGGSYEQYF.